This TCR beta chain was sequenced in a study of technical replicates of blood from a few donors. Profiled with immunoSEQ multiplex PCR; TCRdb holds only in-frame clones, not every one. The sample includes some 60,000 clones, approximately 87% of them seen just once. Germline loops: CDR1 SGHRS, CDR2 YFSETQ. There are 14 residues in the CDR3. Between the trimmed V and J ends, which lost 4 bases and 9 bases, there was a span of 17 bases. The sequenced material came from PBMCs. The genes are TRBV5-1 and TRBJ2-1; the D is unclear. This TCR came from a human donor in good health. Some clones in this sample may be carry-over from other donors' samples. The CDR3: CASSLDRNSGEQFF. The CDR3 DNA follows: TGCGCCAGCAGCCTAGACCGCAACTCGGGTGAGCAGTTCTTC.